The present TCR beta chain was sequenced within a study of T cells after yellow fever vaccination. This clonotype has more than one count but fewer than ten. 5'RACE template switching added a universal primer site and UMIs to TCR cDNA. TCRdb redid the calling of the 5' RACE reads with MiXCR, one entry per CDR3 protein. The sample includes approximately 170,000 distinct CDR3 sequences, approximately 10% of them seen just once. Deletions cut 4 bases from V and 3 bases from J, with 19 bases between. The CDR3 extends over 17 amino acids. Germline loops: CDR1 MGHRA, CDR2 YSYEKL. The material was CD8+ T cells sorted from PBMCs, obtained 15 days after the yellow fever booster vaccination. The source is a man younger than 35 who received the YFV17D yellow fever vaccine. The V and J genes are TRBV4-1 and TRBJ2-4; D unclear. The CDR3 here is CASSPLGGVSGKNIQYF. In nucleotides, the CDR3 is TGCGCCAGCAGCCCCCTAGGTGGGGTTTCGGGCAAAAACATTCAGTACTTC.